This T cell receptor beta chain was observed in a study of T cells in Graves' hyperthyroidism and ophthalmopathy. Study-wide points: Classification by a 13 V-J model distinguished ophthalmopathy from stable hyperthyroidism. Most clonotypes that expanded in the thyroid above 0.001 also showed up in blood.

It was RNA transcripts that yielded the amplified TCR beta CDR3 regions. The TCR CDR3 was amplified in a first-round RT-PCR using the HTBI primer set. TCRdb passed the multiplex PCR reads through MiXCR, listing each CDR3 protein once. The sample carries hundreds of thousands of distinct CDR3 sequences, about 20% recorded once. This clonotype was found many times. The antigen remains undetermined. The authors obtained PBMCs from more than 8 ml of fresh peripheral blood. This CDR3 has 12 amino acids. J gave up 4 bases and V 5 bases, and 4 bases lay outside the gene matches. Germline CDR1 and CDR2: GTSNPN and SVGIG (reference sequence).

The receptor comes from a young man with Graves' ophthalmopathy. Specimen: blood. This chain joins TRBV30 and TRBJ1-1; 7 bases are shared with TRBD1. CDR3 nucleotides: TGTGCCTGGTCCGGGACAGTCACTGAAGCTTTCTTT. Encoded protein: CAWSGTVTEAFF.